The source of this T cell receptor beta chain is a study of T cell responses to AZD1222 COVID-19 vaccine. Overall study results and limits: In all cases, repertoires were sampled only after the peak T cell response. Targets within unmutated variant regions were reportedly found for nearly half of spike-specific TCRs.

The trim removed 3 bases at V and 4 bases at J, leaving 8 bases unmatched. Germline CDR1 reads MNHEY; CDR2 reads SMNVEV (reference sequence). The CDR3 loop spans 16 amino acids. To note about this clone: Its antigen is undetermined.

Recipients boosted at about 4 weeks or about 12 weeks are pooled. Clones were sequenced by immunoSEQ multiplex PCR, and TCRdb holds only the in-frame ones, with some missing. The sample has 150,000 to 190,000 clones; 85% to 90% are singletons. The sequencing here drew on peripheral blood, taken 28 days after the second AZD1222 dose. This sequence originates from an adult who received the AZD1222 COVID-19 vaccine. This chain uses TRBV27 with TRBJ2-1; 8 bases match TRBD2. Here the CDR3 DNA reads TGTGCCAGCAGTTTTCTCGGGACTAGTTCTTACAATGAGCAGTTCTTC. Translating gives CASSFLGTSSYNEQFF.